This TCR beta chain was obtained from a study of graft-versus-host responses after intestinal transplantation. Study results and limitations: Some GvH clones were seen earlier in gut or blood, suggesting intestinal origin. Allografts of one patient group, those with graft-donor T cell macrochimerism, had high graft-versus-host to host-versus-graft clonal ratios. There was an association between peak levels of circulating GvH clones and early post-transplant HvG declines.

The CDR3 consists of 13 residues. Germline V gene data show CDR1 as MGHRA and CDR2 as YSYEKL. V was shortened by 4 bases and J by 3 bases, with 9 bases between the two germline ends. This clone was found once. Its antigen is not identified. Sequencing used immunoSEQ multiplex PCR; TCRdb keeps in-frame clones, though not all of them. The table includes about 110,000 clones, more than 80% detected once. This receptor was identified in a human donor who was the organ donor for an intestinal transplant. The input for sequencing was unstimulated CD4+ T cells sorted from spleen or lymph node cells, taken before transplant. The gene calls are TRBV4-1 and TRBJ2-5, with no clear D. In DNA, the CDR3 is TGCGCCAGCAGCCTTGGACCGGAAGAGACCCAGTACTTC. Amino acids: CASSLGPEETQYF.